Below, 27 T cell receptor beta chains from the same sample are listed, as sequenced in a study of T-cell reconstitution after alpha-beta-depleted transplantation in children. Antigens of these TCRs are unknown. A TCRbeta library incorporating unique molecular identifiers was prepared. MiXCR, applied by TCRdb to the PCR reads, yields one record per CDR3 protein. The sample includes a few hundred thousand distinct CDR3 sequences, over 7% of them seen just once. Study-level points and caveats: It was newly produced T cells that mostly accounted for T-cell counts and diversity one year after transplant.

The sequencing used peripheral blood, collected 360 days after TCRalphabeta/CD19-depleted stem cell transplant. The receptor set was obtained from a female patient aged 2 to 10 who had a stem cell transplant for Fanconi anemia, so the T cells may come from the graft donor.

This clonotype was counted between two and nine times. This chain connects TRBV7-2 to TRBJ2-5; no clear D. The V end lost 8 bases, the J end lost 5 bases, and 9 bases lay between the germline ends. Per germline, CDR1 SGHTA and CDR2 FQGNSA. The CDR3 sequence is 11 residues long. DNA of the CDR3: TGTGCCAGCCCTCTACGGGAGACCCAGTACTTC. Its translation: CASPLRETQYF.

This clonotype was seen a few times. The chain is built from TRBV12-3 or TRBV12-4 and TRBJ2-3; TRBD2 matches 7 bases. The CDR3 covers 17 residues. J lost 2 bases, V lost 3 bases, and 11 bases had no gene match. CDR3 bases: TGTGCCAGCAGTTTTTGGAGAGCGGGACCTCTCACAGATACGCAGTATTTT. Residues: CASSFWRAGPLTDTQYF.

This clonotype has only a few counts. The rearrangement links TRBV28 to TRBJ2-4; the D call may be TRBD1 or TRBD2 (6 bases each). CDR3 length: 16 residues. Germline assignment: CDR1 MDHEN and CDR2 SYDVKM. Trimming shortened V by 5 bases and J by 12 bases, and 26 bases separated the two germline ends. CDR3 region: CASSPIWGRGGVRQYF. DNA of the CDR3: TGTGCCAGCAGTCCGATCTGGGGGCGGGGAGGAGTGCGTCAGTACTTC. Filled out from reference TRBV28 and TRBJ2-4, the complete variable domain reads DVKVTQSSRYLVKRTGEKVFLECVQDMDHENMFWYRQDPGLGLRLIYFSYDVKMKEKGDIPEGYSVSREKKERFSLILESASTNQTSMYLCASSPIWGRGGVRQYFGAGTRLSVL.

In this sample, this clonotype turned up many times. V is TRBV5-1 and J is TRBJ2-2, with a weak D call TRBD1 (5 bases). Between the trimmed V and J ends, which lost 3 bases and 1 base, there was a span of 7 bases. The CDR3 sequence is 14 residues long. Germline loops: CDR1 SGHRS, CDR2 YFSETQ. CDR3 residues: CASSSTVNTGELFF. As DNA, the CDR3 is TGCGCCAGCAGCTCGACAGTGAACACCGGGGAGCTGTTTTTT.

This clonotype was seen many times. The chain is built from TRBV5-1 and TRBJ2-3; TRBD1 might be the D (6 bases). Between the trimmed V and J ends, which lost 3 bases and 4 bases, there was a span of 21 bases. This CDR3 spans 17 amino acids. Germline assignment: CDR1 SGHRS and CDR2 YFSETQ. CDR3 residues: CASSYRTALIVPDTQYF. The CDR3 DNA follows: TGCGCCAGCAGCTACCGGACAGCTTTAATCGTTCCAGATACGCAGTATTTT.

This clonotype was counted many times. V and J are TRBV28 and TRBJ1-1; D remains unclear. The germline CDR1 and CDR2 sequences are MDHEN and SYDVKM. The CDR3 is made up of 13 amino acids. Between the trimmed V and J ends, which lost 3 bases and 5 bases, there was a span of 10 bases. Here the CDR3 reads CASSFPGVTEAFF. CDR3 in DNA: TGTGCCAGCAGTTTCCCGGGTGTTACTGAAGCTTTCTTT.

In its sample, this clonotype was seen many times. The rearrangement uses TRBV4-2 and TRBJ2-1; 15 bases line up with TRBD2. V gave up 4 bases and J gave up 6 bases; unmatched junction bases: 16. CDR1 is LGHNA and CDR2 is YNFKEQ in the germline V gene. The CDR3 contains 20 residues. CDR3 DNA: TGTGCCAGCAGCCCTATAGGACTAGCGGGGGGGCCGATTCACCTCAATGAGCAGTTCTTC. Translated, it gives CASSPIGLAGGPIHLNEQFF.

This clonotype has a count of ten or more. This chain joins TRBV28 and TRBJ2-1; the match to TRBD2 covers 10 bases. From germline, CDR1 is MDHEN and CDR2 SYDVKM. The CDR3 length is 13 residues. This CDR3 reads CGPAASGSDEQFF. The DNA of the CDR3 is TGTGGCCCGGCGGCTAGCGGGAGCGATGAGCAGTTCTTC.

At least ten counts were recorded for this clonotype. The chain uses TRBV30 and TRBJ2-1; no definite D call. The ends were cut back, 5 bases at V and 3 bases at J, with 8 bases in the middle. In germline, CDR1 is GTSNPN, CDR2 SVGIG (reference sequence). There are 12 residues in the CDR3. CDR3 sequence reads: CAWDEIYNEQFF. The CDR3 nucleotides read TGTGCCTGGGACGAAATCTACAATGAGCAGTTCTTC.

V and J are TRBV5-1 and TRBJ2-4; D remains unclear. The CDR3 consists of 15 residues. The V gene lost 0 bases and the J gene lost 6 bases, with 13 bases spanning the gap. In germline, CDR1 is SGHRS, CDR2 YFSETQ. CDR3 region: CASSLGTAVGNIQYF. CDR3 in DNA: TGCGCCAGCAGCTTGGGAACAGCCGTCGGAAACATTCAGTACTTC.

The chain has TRBV6-5 and TRBJ1-1; perhaps TRBD1 as D (5 bases). V shed 2 bases and J shed 1 base, with 11 bases lying between them. The CDR3 is 15 amino acids. The germline V gene encodes CDR1 MNHEY and CDR2 SVGAGI. CDR3 loop: CASSYGPGPNTEAFF. CDR3 DNA sequence: TGTGCCAGCAGTTACGGGCCAGGGCCGAACACTGAAGCTTTCTTT.

The CDR3 DNA reads as TGCAGTGCTTCCGGGACTAGCGGGGGGGTCACAGATACGCAGTATTTT. Translation: CSASGTSGGVTDTQYF. V is TRBV20-1 and J is TRBJ2-3; 16 nucleotides match TRBD2. Germline CDR1 reads DFQATT; CDR2 reads SNEGSKA (reference sequence). The J segment lost 2 bases and the V segment lost 5 bases, leaving 4 bases of the junction unmatched. There are 16 residues in the CDR3.

This clonotype has at least ten counts. V gene TRBV4-3 combines with J gene TRBJ2-3; D could derive from TRBD1 or TRBD2 (6 bases each). This CDR3 is 14 amino acids long. The germline CDR1 and CDR2 sequences are LGHNA and YSLEER. V was trimmed by 4 bases and J by 6 bases, leaving 14 bases between them. CDR3 amino acids: CASSRRSGADTQYF. In nucleotides, the CDR3 is TGCGCCAGCAGCCGACGTTCGGGGGCGGATACGCAGTATTTT.

The chain links TRBV11-3 to TRBJ2-3; maybe TRBD2 (6 bases). V lost 5 bases, J lost 1 base, and 10 bases lay in between. The CDR3 sequence is 14 residues long. Germline V CDR1 and CDR2: SGHNT, YENEEA. CDR3 coding DNA: TGTGCCAGCAGCCCGACTAGGGGCACAGATACGCAGTATTTT. The encoded protein is CASSPTRGTDTQYF.

The V and J genes are TRBV18 and TRBJ2-3, with 12 bases that match TRBD2. CDR1 and CDR2 from the germline V gene are KGHSH and LQKENI. The junction had 11 bases not matched to a gene; V was cut back by 8 bases and J by 2 bases. CDR3 length: 17 residues. CDR3 DNA sequence: TGTGCCAGCCGAGGACTAGCGGGACAACCGCCCACAGATACGCAGTATTTT. It specifies CASRGLAGQPPTDTQYF.

This clonotype was recorded once. A much more abundant neighbour one base away suggests this may be a read error. J is TRBJ2-5 and V is TRBV7-9; TRBD2 might be the D (5 bases). The CDR3 is 14 residues long. From germline, CDR1 is SEHNR and CDR2 FQNEAQ (reference sequence). The CDR3 sequence is CSSSLRQRGETQYF. The CDR3 DNA reads TGTTCCAGCAGCTTAAGGCAGCGAGGGGAGACCCAGTACTTC.

The table lists this clonotype with many counts. The rearrangement uses TRBV4-2 and TRBJ2-1; TRBD2 aligns across 7 bases. The ends lost 3 bases at V and 12 bases at J; junction bases unmatched: 5. Germline CDR1 LGHNA, CDR2 YNFKEQ. The CDR3 loop spans 12 amino acids. CDR3 DNA sequence: TGTGCCAGCAGCCACATCACGGGAGGGCAGTTCTTC. Translation gives CASSHITGGQFF.

This clonotype has a count of ten or more. The rearrangement links TRBV5-1 to TRBJ2-3; D call uncertain. V shed 4 bases and J shed 2 bases, with 11 bases lying between them. The CDR3 extends over 14 amino acids. Germline CDR1 and CDR2: SGHRS and YFSETQ. For the CDR3, the DNA is TGCGCCAGCAGCCCCCAGCCGCCCACAGATACGCAGTATTTT. Translation gives CASSPQPPTDTQYF.

The rearrangement links TRBV6-1 to TRBJ1-2; no definite D call. There are 15 residues in the CDR3. Trimming removed 10 bases at V and 1 base at J, with 19 bases between. Germline-derived CDR1 and CDR2 are MNHNS and SASEGT. The CDR3 here is CATGKGPPFNYGYTF. The CDR3 nucleotides are TGTGCCACCGGGAAAGGCCCACCCTTTAACTATGGCTACACCTTC.

This rearrangement joins TRBV6-1 to TRBJ2-3; TRBD2 is a possible D gene (6 bases). The germline CDR1 and CDR2 sequences are MNHNS and SASEGT. CDR3 length: 15 residues. V lost 8 bases to trimming and J lost 1 base, with 16 bases between them. The CDR3 here is CASSVVASGTDTQYF. CDR3 nucleotides: TGTGCCAGCTCCGTTGTGGCTAGCGGCACAGATACGCAGTATTTT.

This clonotype was counted many times. This chain joins TRBV6-1 and TRBJ2-1; 9 bases map to TRBD2. V trimming: 6 bases; J trimming: 4 bases; junction bases outside the gene matches: 7. The CDR3 is made up of 15 amino acids. In germline, CDR1 is MNHNS, CDR2 SASEGT. The CDR3 sequence is CASSQAGGAYNEQFF. The CDR3 DNA reads TGTGCCAGCAGCCAGGCGGGGGGGGCTTACAATGAGCAGTTCTTC.

This clonotype was recorded many times. The rearrangement joins TRBV6-2 or TRBV6-3 to TRBJ2-7; maybe TRBD1 (6 bases). The CDR3 loop spans 14 amino acids. CDR1 and CDR2 from the germline V gene are MNHEY and SVGEGT. The V gene lost 7 bases and the J gene lost 2 bases, with 15 bases spanning the gap. CDR3 DNA: TGTGCCAGCACCGAACAGGGACGGGCCTACGAGCAGTACTTC. Translation: CASTEQGRAYEQYF.

This clonotype has ten or more counts. The V gene is TRBV7-2, the J gene TRBJ2-4, with TRBD2 identical over 7 bases. CDR1 and CDR2 from the germline V gene are SGHTA and FQGNSA. Trimming took 7 bases from V and 1 from J; bases not matched to a gene: 4. The CDR3 is 14 residues long. In DNA, the CDR3 is TGTGCCAGCAACAACGGGGGGGCCAAAAACATTCAGTACTTC. It yields the protein CASNNGGAKNIQYF. Full variable domain (missing parts from reference TRBV7-2 and TRBJ2-4): GAGVSQSPSNKVTEKGKDVELRCDPISGHTALYWYRQSLGQGLEFLIYFQGNSAPDKSGLPSDRFSAERTGGSVSTLTIQRTQQEDSAVYLCASNNGGAKNIQYFGAGTRLSVL.

This clonotype occurred many times. The chain recombines TRBV5-1 with TRBJ2-7, with TRBD1 matching 9 bases. The ends lost 4 bases at V and 2 bases at J; junction bases unmatched: 19. The CDR3 is made up of 19 amino acids. The germline CDR1 and CDR2 sequences are SGHRS and YFSETQ. CDR3 nucleotides: TGCGCCAGCAGCCTAGAACCCAATCGGGACAGGGAGAAAACCTACGAGCAGTACTTC. It codes for CASSLEPNRDREKTYEQYF.

There are a few counts of this clonotype. This chain connects TRBV6-5 to TRBJ2-7; weak D call: TRBD1 (6 bases). The CDR3 has 14 residues. The V gene's germline CDR1 is MNHEY and CDR2 SVGAGI. V lost 3 bases to trimming and J lost 4 bases, with 13 bases between them. This chain's CDR3 is CASSYSGQSYEQYF. In DNA form, the CDR3 reads TGTGCCAGCAGTTATTCGGGACAAAGTTACGAGCAGTACTTC.

The gene calls are TRBV6-1 and TRBJ2-7; a weak D match, TRBD1 (6 bases). There are 13 residues in the CDR3. Germline values: CDR1 MNHNS, CDR2 SASEGT. The DNA for the CDR3 is TGTGTCACCCAGGGTGGGGGCTTTTACGAGCAGTACTTC. It is translated as CVTQGGGFYEQYF.

This clonotype was picked up many times. The chain carries TRBV5-1 and TRBJ1-2, with no clear D. V lost 2 bases to trimming and J lost 2 bases, with 16 bases between them. The CDR3 runs to 16 residues. Germline CDR1 SGHRS, CDR2 YFSETQ. The CDR3 DNA follows: TGCGCCAGCAGCTTCCACCACAACGACCTGAACTATGGCTACACCTTC. Translating it yields CASSFHHNDLNYGYTF.